This T cell receptor (beta chain) comes out of a study of identical twins (TCRdb year 2016). With regard to the full study: TCR alpha and beta repertoires from monozygotic twins, unrelated adults of various ages and cord blood were deep-sequenced to test whether fetal clonotypes persist. To rule out contamination, the twin experiments were replicated at different times with different library preparation protocols. Overall study results and their limits: Because the same donors could not be followed over many years, the conclusions depended on cross-sectional statistical analysis. In monozygotic twins, out-of-frame TCR alpha sharing was systematically underestimated by recombination models, although the models agreed with sharing between unrelated individuals. A weaker excess of twin sharing was found in beta out-of-frame sequences because the signal-to-noise ratio was lowered by fewer shared sequences. Fewer insertions were carried by abundant cord blood beta clonotypes, a similar but weaker trend appeared in young adult naive repertoires, and no such trend appeared in memory repertoires. Zero-insertion analyses could be partly confounded by invariant T cells such as MAIT and iNKT, though diverse VJ usage argued against such confounding for most clonotypes. Compared with coincidental sharing between unrelated individuals, an excess of low generation-probability sequences was observed among out-of-frame TCR alpha sequences shared between twins.

Only healthy Caucasian donors were included. Using Miltenyi CD45RO+ enrichment and human naive T-cell isolation kits, memory (CD45RO+) and naive T cells were isolated from PBMC. Library preparation was by 5' RACE. TCRdb records Illumina HiSeq 2000 as the sequencer. A universal primer binding site was introduced by template switching, and a unique molecular identifier was present in the final cDNA, enabling accurate counting of TCR cDNA molecules. Specific primers in the conserved constant-segment region were used to synthesize first-strand cDNA for TCR alpha and beta chains. Each cDNA library was double barcoded, with a SMART-Mk sample barcode plus Illumina barcodes, to control for contamination. TruSeq adapter sequences along with Illumina sample barcodes were introduced in two successive PCR steps. TCR alpha and beta cDNA libraries were sequenced on the Illumina HiSeq platform with custom primers. The paper's data handling went like this. MiGEC was used to process raw reads and extract unique molecular identifiers, and MiXCR was used to find CDR3 positions. Recombination models were inferred per individual with the repgenHMM and IGoR tools using an EM algorithm. Shared clonotype analysis was performed with the tcR package in R, normalizing sharing by the product of cloneset sizes. To study raw recombination free of thymic and clonal selection effects, out-of-frame nonproductive sequences were analyzed. TCRdb passed the public sequencing reads through fastp at Q25 and MiXCR, retaining productive beta sequences. CDR3 protein sequences are deduplicated, and each keeps its most common genes and DNA. The authors' filters were not applied to this entry. Recorded for this sample are roughly 150,000 distinct CDR3 sequences; under 4.5% of them occurred a single time. The ten biggest clones cover around 8.1% of the sample.

This clonotype has at least ten counts. This clone's antigen is unknown. No base quality information exists; no much larger clone differs at one position. The CDR3 starts with the cysteine, ends with the phenylalanine, and has 15 residues. CDR3 DNA is the only sequence kept; it has 45 bases, read in frame from the first base. V and J lose 2 bases and 7 bases, and a span of 18 bases separates them. The germline V gene (reference sequence) yields DFQATT for CDR1 and SNEGSKA for CDR2. The V and J genes are TRBV20-1 and TRBJ2-1; a tentative D call is TRBD1 (8 bases match). The sequenced sample was memory T cells sorted from blood. According to the study, the label for this sample's cell subset or site signals: CD45RO+ enriched T cells. The sequence was obtained from a young man in good health. In nucleotides, the sequence is TGCAGTGCTAGACTCCCCGGACAGGGAGGGAATGAGCAGTTCTTC. It specifies CSARLPGQGGNEQFF.